The 17 T cell receptor beta chains presented below share a single source sample, sequenced in a study of blood T cells in healthy people across ages. A second about 7 to 11 cycle PCR used barcoded and J-beta primers. One entry per CDR3 protein results from TCRdb running MiXCR on the 5' RACE reads. Of approximately 1.5 million distinct CDR3 sequences in the sample, roughly 30% were seen once. The material sequenced was blood. Source of these receptors: a woman aged 25 to 39 in good health.

This clonotype occurred a few times. This chain links TRBV5-1 with TRBJ2-7; D remains ambiguous. Trimming pared 3 bases from V and 0 bases from J, leaving 10 bases between. Germline loops: CDR1 SGHRS, CDR2 YFSETQ. The CDR3 is 14 residues long. The CDR3 protein is CASSYASSSYEQYF. The CDR3 DNA reads as TGCGCCAGCAGCTACGCATCTAGCTCCTACGAGCAGTACTTC.

The V call is TRBV4-2, the J call TRBJ1-1; the D gene is possibly TRBD1 (5 bases). V shed 5 bases and J shed 1 base, with 26 bases lying between them. Germline loops: CDR1 LGHNA, CDR2 YNFKEQ. This CDR3 is built from 19 residues. The CDR3 sequence: CASSTVTRGVFLSNTEAFF. In DNA, the CDR3 is TGTGCCAGCAGCACCGTGACGCGGGGGGTCTTTTTGTCGAACACTGAAGCTTTCTTT.

This clonotype showed up just a few times. The gene calls are TRBV29-1 and TRBJ1-1, with TRBD1 as a possible D gene (5 bases). V was clipped by 2 bases and J by 8 bases, with 12 bases between them. This CDR3 contains 12 residues. Germline CDR1 SQVTM, CDR2 ANQGSEA. The CDR3 sequence is CSVERGREEAFF. In DNA, the CDR3 is TGCAGCGTTGAAAGGGGCCGCGAGGAAGCTTTCTTT.

This chain joins TRBV2 and TRBJ2-5; TRBD1 aligns across 7 bases. The DNA matches TRBJ2-7 better at its end, which makes the J call doubtful. The CDR3 sequence is 12 residues long. From germline, CDR1 is SNHLY and CDR2 FYNNEI. The CDR3 nucleotides read TGTGCCAGCATGGGGACAGTCGACGAGCAGTACTTC. Its protein is CASMGTVDEQYF.

The chain employs TRBV7-6 and TRBJ2-3; 11 positions agree with TRBD2. Germline CDR1 is SGHVS and CDR2 is FNYEAQ. The CDR3 sequence is 18 residues long. V dropped 1 base and J dropped 0; count of bases not matched to a gene: 6. The CDR3 DNA reads as TGTGCCAGCAGCTTAGAAGGGACTAGCGGTTATAGCACAGATACGCAGTATTTT. This translates into CASSLEGTSGYSTDTQYF.

The chain combines TRBV12-3 or TRBV12-4 with TRBJ1-1; D is possibly TRBD1 (5 bases). The CDR3 extends over 15 amino acids. Trimming shortened V by 1 base and J by 1 base, and 10 bases separated the two germline ends. In nucleotides, the CDR3 is TGTGCCAGCAGTTTAGGCACTACAGGGAACACTGAAGCTTTCTTT. This translates into CASSLGTTGNTEAFF.

The V call is TRBV2, the J call TRBJ1-5; 7 bases line up with TRBD1. CDR3 length equals 15 residues. The germline V gene has CDR1 SNHLY and CDR2 FYNNEI. The junction had 11 bases not matched to a gene; V was cut back by 8 bases and J by 4 bases. The DNA of the CDR3 is TGTGCCAGCGGACAAGACAGGGTCGGGAATCAGCCCCAGCATTTT. It codes for CASGQDRVGNQPQHF.

This clonotype was seen only a few times. This chain connects TRBV4-1 to TRBJ1-5; no firm D call. Looked up from germline, CDR1 is MGHRA and CDR2 is YSYEKL. The CDR3 has 14 residues. The V gene lost 2 bases and the J gene lost 0 bases, with 5 bases spanning the gap. The CDR3: CASSQSHSNQPQHF. CDR3 DNA: TGCGCCAGCAGCCAAAGTCATAGCAATCAGCCCCAGCATTTT.

The chain combines TRBV7-6 with TRBJ1-2, with D maybe TRBD1 (5 bases). This CDR3 comprises 15 residues. V shed 5 bases and J shed 2 bases, with 15 bases lying between them. CDR1 is SGHVS, CDR2 FNYEAQ, per germline. The CDR3 DNA reads as TGTGCCAGCAGCCTTTCCCCGGGGCAGAACTATGGCTACACCTTC. Its translation is CASSLSPGQNYGYTF.

This sequence joins TRBV2 and TRBJ2-3, with D perhaps TRBD1 (5 bases). Trimming removed 6 bases at V and 7 bases at J, with 17 bases between. The CDR3 loop spans 14 amino acids. Germline V lookup: CDR1 SNHLY, CDR2 FYNNEI. As DNA, the CDR3 is TGTGCCAGCAGGGGCGGTGGGGCGCAAAATACGCAGTATTTT. This sequence encodes CASRGGGAQNTQYF.

The CDR3 region is CASSPSSGGFSYEQYF. The CDR3 coding sequence is TGTGCCAGCAGTCCAAGCTCAGGGGGTTTCTCCTACGAGCAGTACTTC. This chain uses TRBV27 with TRBJ2-7, with 7 positions matching TRBD1. In germline, CDR1 is MNHEY, CDR2 SMNVEV (reference sequence). The CDR3 runs to 16 residues. V lost 5 bases to trimming and J lost 0 bases; unmatched junction nucleotides: 10.

V gene TRBV30 combines with J gene TRBJ2-3; 7 bases agree with TRBD2. Trimming took 0 bases from V and 2 from J; bases not matched to a gene: 5. The germline CDR1 and CDR2 sequences are GTSNPN and SVGIG (reference sequence). The CDR3 runs 15 residues. The CDR3 DNA reads TGTGCCTGGAGTGTCGCAGCGGGAACCACAGATACGCAGTATTTT. It translates to CAWSVAAGTTDTQYF.

The chain couples TRBV20-1 to TRBJ2-3, with 7 positions matching TRBD1. Germline values: CDR1 DFQATT, CDR2 SNEGSKA (reference sequence). The CDR3 runs 14 residues. V gave up 5 bases and J gave up 7 bases; unmatched junction bases: 12. CDR3 DNA: TGCAGTGCTTTGACGACAGGGAATCGAAATACGCAGTATTTT. Its protein product is CSALTTGNRNTQYF.

This clonotype was picked up a small number of times. The chain has TRBV4-1 and TRBJ1-4; D is unclear. CDR1 and CDR2 from the germline V gene are MGHRA and YSYEKL. The CDR3 runs 17 residues. Trimming removed 4 bases at V and 2 bases at J, with 17 bases between. CDR3 DNA sequence: TGCGCCAGCAGCCCCCGCGGTACCGCTACTACTAATGAAAAACTGTTTTTT. It encodes CASSPRGTATTNEKLFF.

Many counts were recorded for this clonotype. This chain links TRBV7-2 with TRBJ2-1, with 13 bases identical to TRBD2. The CDR3 totals 15 residues. J gave up 4 bases and V 8 bases, and 5 bases lay outside the gene matches. CDR1 and CDR2 (germline): SGHTA, FQGNSA. The DNA of the CDR3 is TGTGCCAGCGGACGGACTAGCGGGAGATACAATGAGCAGTTCTTC. The encoded protein is CASGRTSGRYNEQFF.

This clonotype was observed a handful of times. The chain combines TRBV5-1 with TRBJ2-7; D gene unclear. Germline V gives CDR1 SGHRS, CDR2 YFSETQ. This CDR3 is built from 13 residues. V was trimmed by 0 bases and J by 4 bases, leaving 8 bases between them. The CDR3 spells CASSLVETYEQYF. The CDR3 DNA sequence: TGCGCCAGCAGCTTGGTTGAGACGTACGAGCAGTACTTC.

This clonotype was observed a few times. The gene calls are TRBV29-1 and TRBJ1-5, with a possible D match to TRBD1 (6 bases). V was clipped by 6 bases and J by 5 bases, with 14 bases between them. The CDR3 loop spans 13 amino acids. Germline loops: CDR1 SQVTM, CDR2 ANQGSEA. This CDR3 is CSVGPGQDQPQHF. As DNA, the CDR3 is TGCAGCGTGGGACCGGGACAAGATCAGCCCCAGCATTTT.